This T cell receptor (beta chain) was sequenced for a study of T cells after yellow fever vaccination. This clonotype has only a few counts. TCR cDNA, made by 5'RACE template switching, carried an added universal primer site and UMIs. In TCRdb, the 5' RACE reads were re-called with MiXCR into one record per CDR3 protein. The table has 250,000 to 350,000 distinct CDR3 sequences, around 9.3% seen once; the top ten hold approximately 3.3%. In germline, CDR1 is SGHTA, CDR2 FQGNSA. The CDR3 has 13 residues. The V end lost 1 base, the J end lost 8 bases, and 10 bases lay between the germline ends. This clonotype was sampled from a man between 18 and 35 years old who received the YFV17D yellow fever vaccine. The chain combines TRBV7-2 with TRBJ2-3, with D perhaps TRBD2 (5 bases). Sequencing used CD4+ T cells sorted from PBMCs, obtained 5 days after the yellow fever booster vaccination. CDR3 sequence (DNA): TGTGCCAGCAGCTTAGAGCCGGAGGCTACGCAGTATTTT. Amino acids: CASSLEPEATQYF.